Below, one T cell receptor beta chain is given with its context. This sample was included in a study of blood T cell repertoires in COVID-19. At the level of the study: In each case, the material was cDNA or gDNA derived from T cells, B-cell-depleted T cells, or PBMCs.

Produced via immunoSEQ multiplex PCR; TCRdb's table is partial and in-frame only. The profile shows about 300,000 clones, around 88% of them singletons. The CDR3 is 15 amino acids. V shed 0 bases, J shed 3 bases, and the junction held 5 bases outside the gene matches. From germline, CDR1 is SGDLS and CDR2 YYNGEE. The sequence was obtained from a woman between 25 and 40 years old who had recovered from COVID-19. This sequence joins TRBV9 and TRBJ1-1; 7 bases fit TRBD1. The sequenced sample consisted of peripheral blood. CDR3 protein: CASSVEGGFDTEAFF. Written as DNA, the CDR3 is TGTGCCAGCAGCGTAGAAGGGGGCTTCGACACTGAAGCTTTCTTT.